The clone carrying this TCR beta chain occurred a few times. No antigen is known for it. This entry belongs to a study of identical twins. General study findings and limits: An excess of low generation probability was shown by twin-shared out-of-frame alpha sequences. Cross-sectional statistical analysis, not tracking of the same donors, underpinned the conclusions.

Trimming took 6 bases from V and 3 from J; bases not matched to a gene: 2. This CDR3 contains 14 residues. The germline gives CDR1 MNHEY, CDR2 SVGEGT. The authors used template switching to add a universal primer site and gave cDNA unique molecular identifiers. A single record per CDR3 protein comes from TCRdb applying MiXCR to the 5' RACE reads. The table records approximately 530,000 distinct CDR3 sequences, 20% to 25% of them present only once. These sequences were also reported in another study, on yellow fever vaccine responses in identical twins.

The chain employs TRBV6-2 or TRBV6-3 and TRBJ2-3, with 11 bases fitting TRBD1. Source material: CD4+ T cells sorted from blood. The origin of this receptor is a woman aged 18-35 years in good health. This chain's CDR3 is CASRDRGPTDTQYF. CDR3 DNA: TGTGCCAGCAGGGACAGGGGGCCGACAGATACGCAGTATTTT.